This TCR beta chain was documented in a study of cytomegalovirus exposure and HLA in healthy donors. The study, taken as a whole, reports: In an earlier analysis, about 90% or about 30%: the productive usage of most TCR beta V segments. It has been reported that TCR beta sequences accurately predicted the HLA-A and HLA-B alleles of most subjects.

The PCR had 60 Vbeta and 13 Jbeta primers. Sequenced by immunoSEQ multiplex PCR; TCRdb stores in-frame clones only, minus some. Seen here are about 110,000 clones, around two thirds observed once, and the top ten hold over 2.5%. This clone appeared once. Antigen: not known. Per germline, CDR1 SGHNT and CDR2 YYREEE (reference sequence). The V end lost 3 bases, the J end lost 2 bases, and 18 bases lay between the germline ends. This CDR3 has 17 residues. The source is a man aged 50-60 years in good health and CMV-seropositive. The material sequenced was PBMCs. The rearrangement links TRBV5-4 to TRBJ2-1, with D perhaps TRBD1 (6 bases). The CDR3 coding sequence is TGTGCCAGCAGCTCGCCAGTAGGGGGTGCGACCTACAATGAGCAGTTCTTC. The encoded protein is CASSSPVGGATYNEQFF.